The clone carrying this T cell receptor beta chain was counted at least ten times. The CDR3 contains 14 residues. V was cut by 3 bases and J by 0 bases, with 9 bases left in between. This entry comes from a study of human T cells and chemical hapten exposure. TCRdb reprocessed the RACE reads with MiXCR, giving one entry per CDR3 protein. The profile covers over 300,000 distinct CDR3 sequences, with roughly 4.6% appearing a single time and 2.5% to 3% taken by the ten largest. Time point noted: pre-sensitization, week 0. Treatment denoted: therapeutic diphenylcyclopropenone sensitization with weekly scalp DPC.

The chain has TRBV12-3 or TRBV12-4 and TRBJ2-7; no clear D gene. The input for sequencing was whole blood, taken in connection with sensitization to the hapten diphenylcyclopropenone (DPC). This TCR came from a woman aged 50 to 60 with alopecia areata. Some clones in this sample may be carry-over from other donors' samples. The CDR3 DNA is TGTGCCAGCAGTTTGAGTCATAGCTCCTACGAGCAGTACTTC. Translation gives CASSLSHSSYEQYF.